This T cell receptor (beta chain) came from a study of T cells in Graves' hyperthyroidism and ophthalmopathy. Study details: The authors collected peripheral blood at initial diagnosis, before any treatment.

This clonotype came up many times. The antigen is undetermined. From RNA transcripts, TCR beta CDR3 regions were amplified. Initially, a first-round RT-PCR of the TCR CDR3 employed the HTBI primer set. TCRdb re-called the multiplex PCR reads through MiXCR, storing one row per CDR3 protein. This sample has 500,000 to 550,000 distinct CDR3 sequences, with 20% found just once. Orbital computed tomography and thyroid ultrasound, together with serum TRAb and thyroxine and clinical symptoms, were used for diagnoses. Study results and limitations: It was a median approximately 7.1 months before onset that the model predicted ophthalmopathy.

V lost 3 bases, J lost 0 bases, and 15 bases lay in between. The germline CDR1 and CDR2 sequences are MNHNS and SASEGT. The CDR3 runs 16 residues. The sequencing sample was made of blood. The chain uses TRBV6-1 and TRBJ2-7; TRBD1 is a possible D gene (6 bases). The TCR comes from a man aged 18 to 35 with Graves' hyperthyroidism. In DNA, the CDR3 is TGTGCCAGCAGTGAGGCCCGGGACACATACTCCTACGAGCAGTACTTC. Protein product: CASSEARDTYSYEQYF.